The 10 T cell receptor beta chains in this list originate from one sample, sequenced in a study of regulatory T cells in long-lasting Graves disease listed by TCRdb under 2021. Library creation used multiplex PCR. This sample was sequenced with an Illumina HiSeq 4000. To build TCR beta libraries, CDR3 regions were amplified by Arm-PCR using iRepertoire HTBI primers. The public sequencing data were trimmed at Q25 with fastp and processed into clonotypes with MiXCR by TCRdb, which kept only in-frame beta chains. Rows are combined by CDR3 protein, so each entry shows the most common genes and DNA. Recorded for this sample are hundreds of thousands of distinct CDR3 sequences; about 11% of them occurred a single time. Of the sample, around 10% falls within the top ten clones. The time point label here, explained by the study, means: newly diagnosed GD, antithyroid drugs for less than 3 months. For both TCR sequencing and RNA sequencing, RNA was extracted from PBMCs in TRIzol.

The data were also submitted as part of a second study, on T cells in Graves' hyperthyroidism and ophthalmopathy.

The sample was peripheral blood mononuclear cells (PBMCs), taken at new diagnosis, from a patient treated with antithyroid drugs. All receptors come from a woman aged 30 to 39 with Graves disease. Donor details come from another sample of the same person, matched by shared clones.

This clonotype has ten or more counts. The chain combines TRBV20-1 with TRBJ1-6, with D perhaps TRBD1 (6 bases). Germline loops: CDR1 DFQATT, CDR2 SNEGSKA (reference sequence). V dropped 3 bases and J dropped 9 bases, with 12 bases sitting between them. The CDR3 spans 13 residues. CDR3 in amino acids: CSARPGHGSPLHF. The CDR3 DNA is TGCAGTGCTAGGCCGGGACATGGTTCACCCCTCCACTTT.

The chain links TRBV20-1 to TRBJ2-1; unclear D gene. CDR1 is DFQATT and CDR2 is SNEGSKA in the germline V gene (reference sequence). This CDR3 is built from 13 residues. V lost 6 bases and J 5 bases, leaving 14 bases between the germline ends. In DNA, the CDR3 is TGCAGTGCACAGCGCTCCCTCAACAATGAGCAGTTCTTC. Protein: CSAQRSLNNEQFF.

This clonotype was seen ten or more times. This sequence joins TRBV9 and TRBJ2-5, with TRBD1 as a possible D gene (5 bases). The V end was cut by 0 bases, the J end by 2 bases, with 8 bases between. Germline V lookup: CDR1 SGDLS, CDR2 YYNGEE. The CDR3 covers 14 residues. The CDR3 nucleotides read TGTGCCAGCAGCGTAGGACAGCGACAAGAGACCCAGTACTTC. Its translation: CASSVGQRQETQYF.

This clonotype was counted ten times or more. An end of the junction does not agree with germline; a read error may underlie this. The chain combines TRBV18 with TRBJ1-1; TRBD1 agrees at 7 bases. The germline V gene encodes CDR1 KGHSH and CDR2 LQKENI. The CDR3 has 15 residues. CDR3 residues: CASSPPGTANTEAFF. The CDR3 bases are TGCGCCAGCAGCCCGCCCGGGACAGCGAACACTGAAGCTTTCTTT.

This clonotype was detected ten times or more. V gene TRBV2 combines with J gene TRBJ2-7, with D possibly TRBD1 on 5 matching bases. Germline values: CDR1 SNHLY, CDR2 FYNNEI. V shed 7 bases and J shed 3 bases, with 16 bases lying between them. CDR3 size: 14 residues. The CDR3 region has the DNA TGTGCCAGCACCCTGACAGCCACCTACTACGAGCAGTACTTC. Translating it yields CASTLTATYYEQYF.

This clonotype was seen a handful of times. The rearrangement uses TRBV11-3 and TRBJ2-2, with 8 bases identical to TRBD2. The junction had 6 bases not matched to a gene; V was cut back by 2 bases and J by 1 base. The CDR3 extends over 17 amino acids. Per the germline V gene, CDR1 is SGHNT and CDR2 is YENEEA. In DNA, the CDR3 is TGTGCCAGCAGCTTAACTCGACTAGCGAAGAACACCGGGGAGCTGTTTTTT. It codes for CASSLTRLAKNTGELFF.

This clonotype has at least ten counts. This chain joins TRBV12-3 or TRBV12-4 and TRBJ2-3; 9 positions match TRBD1. Unmatched junction bases numbered 9, after V lost 6 bases and J lost 2 bases. The CDR3 runs 16 residues. This CDR3 reads CASRPGTGKPTDTQYF. The CDR3 nucleotides read TGTGCCAGCAGGCCTGGGACAGGGAAACCCACAGATACGCAGTATTTT.

This clonotype was seen at least ten times. This rearrangement joins TRBV20-1 to TRBJ2-7, with 8 bases identical to TRBD2. The V gene's germline CDR1 is DFQATT and CDR2 SNEGSKA (reference sequence). CDR3 size: 14 residues. Trimming removed 6 bases from V and 3 bases from J; junction bases left unmatched: 10. CDR3 bases: TGCAGTGCCCGGGGTCGGGGGGGATTCTACGAGCAGTACTTC. Protein: CSARGRGGFYEQYF.

V gene TRBV20-1 combines with J gene TRBJ2-1; 9 positions agree with TRBD2. Germline-derived CDR1 and CDR2 are DFQATT and SNEGSKA (reference sequence). The ends lost 5 bases at V and 5 bases at J; junction bases unmatched: 7. The CDR3 loop spans 14 amino acids. The CDR3: CSAPESGRNNEQFF. The DNA for the CDR3 is TGCAGTGCTCCCGAGAGCGGGAGGAACAATGAGCAGTTCTTC.

This clonotype was detected many times. J is TRBJ2-1 and V is TRBV27; the D is unclear. Trimming removed 1 base from V and 3 bases from J, with 10 bases in between. The CDR3 is 15 residues long. CDR1 and CDR2 from the germline V gene are MNHEY and SMNVEV (reference sequence). The DNA of the CDR3 is TGTGCCAGCAGTTTATACTATACCCTCTACAATGAGCAGTTCTTC. Encoded protein: CASSLYYTLYNEQFF.